One sample yielded the 25 T cell receptor beta chains listed below, sequenced in a study of technical replicates of blood from a few donors (dated by TCRdb to about 2017). The library came from the immunoSEQ multiplex PCR assay. TCRdb stores this immuneACCESS table with in-frame sequences only. Part of the clones is absent; in the studies checked, under half of the shortfall reflects unresolved V genes, and no reason is known for the rest. The sample data list about 80,000 clones, and 91% of these were observed just once. Clones ranked in the top ten supply about 0.4% of the sample. The sequenced material came from T cells isolated from PBMCs. Source of these receptors: a human donor in good health.

The J gene is TRBJ2-1, the V gene TRBV6-5; D is unresolved. This CDR3 has 14 residues. Per the germline V gene, CDR1 is MNHEY and CDR2 is SVGAGI. The V and J ends lost 10 bases and 7 bases respectively, with 20 bases between them. CDR3 loop: CATYRLTWKNEQFF. In DNA, the CDR3 is TGTGCCACATACCGACTCACCTGGAAGAATGAGCAGTTCTTC.

The V gene is TRBV10-3, the J gene TRBJ1-2; D perhaps matches TRBD1 (6 bases). The CDR3 has 17 amino acids. V dropped 0 bases and J dropped 6 bases, with 20 bases sitting between them. Germline CDR1 is ENHRY and CDR2 is SYGVKD. CDR3 nucleotides: TGTGCCATCAGTGAGTCGAATGTGGGGGCTGCCCCCGATGGCTACACCTTC. Translation gives CAISESNVGAAPDGYTF.

V and J are TRBV20-1 and TRBJ1-2; D perhaps matches TRBD1 (5 bases). Trimming took 5 bases from V and 8 from J, leaving 12 bases between them. The CDR3 extends over 11 amino acids. Germline CDR1 and CDR2: DFQATT and SNEGSKA (reference sequence). The CDR3 sequence: CSAHGGNGYTF. The CDR3 DNA reads as TGCAGTGCTCATGGGGGGAACGGCTACACCTTC.

The V gene is TRBV4-3, the J gene TRBJ2-1; a weak D match, TRBD2 (6 bases). Germline values: CDR1 LGHNA, CDR2 YSLEER. V lost 1 base and J lost 3, with 13 bases in between. The CDR3 is made up of 16 amino acids. The CDR3 DNA reads as TGCGCCAGCAGCCAAGGGGACTCAAGCTACTACAATGAGCAGTTCTTC. This encodes CASSQGDSSYYNEQFF.

The rearrangement links TRBV7-2 to TRBJ2-7; possible D gene TRBD2, 6 bases. Trimming took off 3 bases at V and 4 bases at J, with 13 bases between the two ends. The length of the CDR3 is 14 residues. Looked up from germline, CDR1 is SGHTA and CDR2 is FQGNSA. The CDR3: CASSLRGGEYEQYF. CDR3 coding DNA: TGTGCCAGCAGCTTGCGGGGTGGCGAGTACGAGCAGTACTTC.

V and J are TRBV5-1 and TRBJ2-1, with a possible D match to TRBD2 (6 bases). V was clipped by 2 bases and J by 4 bases, with 13 bases between them. The germline CDR1 and CDR2 sequences are SGHRS and YFSETQ. The CDR3 is 15 residues long. The CDR3 sequence: CASSLDGSGYNEQFF. CDR3 coding DNA: TGCGCCAGCAGCTTAGACGGGAGTGGATACAATGAGCAGTTCTTC.

V is TRBV7-3 and J is TRBJ1-1; D remains unclear. Germline CDR1 SGHTA, CDR2 FQGTGA. Trimming removed 6 bases from V and 1 base from J, with 15 bases in between. The CDR3 runs 15 residues. This CDR3 reads CASRRPGEGNTEAFF. CDR3 coding DNA: TGTGCCAGCAGACGACCCGGGGAGGGGAACACTGAAGCTTTCTTT.

The chain recombines TRBV19 with TRBJ1-5; D is unclear. V shed 7 bases and J shed 3 bases, with 10 bases lying between them. The CDR3 is 13 amino acids. Germline V gives CDR1 LNHDA, CDR2 SQIVND (reference sequence). CDR3 in DNA: TGTGCCAGTACTGAACTTCCCAATCAGCCCCAGCATTTT. Protein: CASTELPNQPQHF.

This chain links TRBV7-3 with TRBJ1-1, with 12 bases matching TRBD1. The V segment lost 1 base and the J segment 3 bases; nucleotides outside the gene matches: 6. Germline CDR1 reads SGHTA; CDR2 reads FQGTGA. The CDR3 covers 17 residues. The CDR3 protein is CASSLRGQGAIDTEAFF. For the CDR3, the DNA is TGTGCCAGCAGCTTAAGGGGACAGGGGGCTATCGACACTGAAGCTTTCTTT.

The chain uses TRBV2 and TRBJ2-5; 11 bases map to TRBD1. This CDR3 has 15 residues. The V segment lost 7 bases and the J segment 1 base; nucleotides outside the gene matches: 5. Looked up from germline, CDR1 is SNHLY and CDR2 is FYNNEI. As DNA, the CDR3 is TGTGCCAGCAAGGGACAGGGGGGCCTCCAAGAGACCCAGTACTTC. The encoded protein is CASKGQGGLQETQYF.

CDR3: CATSRGDRGGYTF. In DNA, the CDR3 is TGTGCCACCAGCAGAGGGGACAGGGGTGGCTACACCTTC. This sequence joins TRBV15 and TRBJ1-2; 10 bases map to TRBD1. The germline V gene has CDR1 LNHNV and CDR2 YYDKDF (reference sequence). The CDR3 consists of 13 residues. The V and J ends lost 1 base and 7 bases, in that order; junction bases with no gene match: 0.

The rearrangement links TRBV5-1 to TRBJ2-5, with D possibly TRBD2 on 6 matching bases. The CDR3 covers 15 residues. The ends were cut back, 1 base at V and 1 base at J, with 11 bases in the middle. The germline V gene encodes CDR1 SGHRS and CDR2 YFSETQ. In DNA form, the CDR3 reads TGCGCCAGCAGCTTGAGCGACGGGGGCCAAGAGACCCAGTACTTC. Translation: CASSLSDGGQETQYF.

The chain couples TRBV14 to TRBJ2-1; D is ambiguous. Trimming removed 2 bases at V and 2 bases at J, with 7 bases between. This CDR3 spans 14 amino acids. Germline assignment: CDR1 SGHDN and CDR2 FVKESK. This chain's CDR3 is CASSQPPAYNEQFF. The CDR3 DNA sequence: TGTGCCAGCAGCCAACCCCCTGCCTACAATGAGCAGTTCTTC.

The chain employs TRBV6-1 and TRBJ2-6, with TRBD2 as a possible D gene (7 bases). Germline-derived CDR1 and CDR2 are MNHNS and SASEGT. The CDR3 totals 19 residues. V shed 2 bases and J shed 0 bases, with 17 bases lying between them. This CDR3 is CASSERSGGAFSGANVLTF. CDR3 nucleotide sequence: TGTGCCAGCAGTGAACGGAGTGGGGGGGCGTTCTCTGGGGCCAACGTCCTGACTTTC.

J is TRBJ1-1 and V is TRBV6-5; 10 bases are shared with TRBD1. Germline CDR1 reads MNHEY; CDR2 reads SVGAGI. V lost 6 bases to trimming and J lost 12 bases; unmatched junction nucleotides: 7. The CDR3 consists of 12 residues. The CDR3 here is CASSPGQGLSFF. The CDR3 DNA sequence: TGTGCCAGCAGCCCGGGACAGGGGTTGTCTTTCTTT.

The rearrangement links TRBV29-1 to TRBJ1-2, with D perhaps matching TRBD1 (5 bases). The CDR3 spans 13 residues. Germline CDR1 and CDR2: SQVTM and ANQGSEA. V lost 8 bases and J lost 7, with 20 bases in between. The CDR3 loop is CSFPDMGSGGYTF. The DNA for the CDR3 is TGCAGCTTTCCGGACATGGGAAGTGGTGGCTACACCTTC.

V is TRBV11-2 and J is TRBJ2-7; D is ambiguous. Germline-derived CDR1 and CDR2 are SGHAT and FQNNGV. V dropped 1 base and J dropped 0 bases, with 10 bases sitting between them. CDR3 length: 15 residues. The CDR3 DNA sequence: TGTGCCAGCAGCTTAGGCCTTAGGAGCTCCTACGAGCAGTACTTC. Translation: CASSLGLRSSYEQYF.

The chain carries TRBV5-1 and TRBJ2-1; 12 bases map to TRBD2. The CDR3 runs to 15 residues. CDR1 is SGHRS, CDR2 YFSETQ, per germline. The junction had 6 bases not matched to a gene; V was cut back by 3 bases and J by 8 bases. The CDR3, as DNA: TGCGCCAGCAGCTCACCGGGACTAGCGGGCGATGAGCAGTTCTTC. Translated, it gives CASSSPGLAGDEQFF.

J is TRBJ1-1 and V is TRBV4-3; perhaps TRBD1 as D (5 bases). Looked up from germline, CDR1 is LGHNA and CDR2 is YSLEER. This CDR3 spans 16 amino acids. Trimming cost V 4 bases and J 4 bases, with 19 bases left between them. CDR3 sequence reads: CASSLGTEGPGTEAFF. Written as DNA, the CDR3 is TGCGCCAGCAGCCTGGGGACGGAGGGCCCGGGCACTGAAGCTTTCTTT.

V gene TRBV27 combines with J gene TRBJ2-3; D perhaps matches TRBD2 (6 bases). The CDR3 is 16 amino acids. CDR1 is MNHEY and CDR2 is SMNVEV in the germline V gene (reference sequence). Trimming took 2 bases from V and 6 from J, leaving 18 bases between them. The CDR3 loop is CASSLIPGRFTDTQYF. In nucleotides, the CDR3 is TGTGCCAGCAGTTTAATTCCAGGGAGGTTCACGGATACGCAGTATTTT.

This rearrangement joins TRBV4-1 to TRBJ2-7, with unresolved D. Germline lookup yields CDR1 MGHRA and CDR2 YSYEKL. The CDR3 is made up of 15 amino acids. The V gene lost 0 bases and the J gene lost 9 bases, with 18 bases spanning the gap. The CDR3 reads CASSQDYGSRGGQYF. CDR3 DNA: TGCGCCAGCAGCCAAGATTACGGCTCCAGAGGCGGGCAGTACTTC.

This clone was observed once. The rearrangement uses TRBV29-1 and TRBJ2-1; possible D gene TRBD1, 6 bases. Germline V gene lookup returns CDR1 SQVTM and CDR2 ANQGSEA. Trimming shortened V by 6 bases and J by 7 bases, and 19 bases separated the two germline ends. This CDR3 spans 14 amino acids. CDR3 in DNA: TGCAGCGTCGTCGACAGGAGGCGAAGAAATGAGCAGTTCTTC. Protein: CSVVDRRRRNEQFF.

The rearrangement links TRBV5-6 to TRBJ2-7, with 7 nucleotides matching TRBD1. Trimming took 4 bases from V and 3 from J; bases not matched to a gene: 7. The V gene's germline CDR1 is SGHDT and CDR2 YYEEEE. This CDR3 has 14 residues. CDR3 DNA: TGTGCCAGCAGCGCCGGGACAGTACTCTACGAGCAGTACTTC. It codes for CASSAGTVLYEQYF.

The V gene is TRBV5-4, the J gene TRBJ2-2; TRBD1 is a possible D gene (5 bases). The CDR3 spans 16 residues. V lost 2 bases and J 0 bases, leaving 11 bases between the germline ends. Looked up from germline, CDR1 is SGHNT and CDR2 is YYREEE (reference sequence). The CDR3 DNA reads TGTGCCAGCAGCTTAGGGGCAGACGCGAACACCGGGGAGCTGTTTTTT. Protein: CASSLGADANTGELFF.

The rearrangement joins TRBV6-1 to TRBJ2-2; D unresolved. The germline V gene has CDR1 MNHNS and CDR2 SASEGT. The CDR3 loop spans 12 amino acids. The V end lost 9 bases, the J end lost 5 bases, and 10 bases lay between the germline ends. CDR3 sequence reads: CASLLRTGELFF. As DNA, the CDR3 is TGTGCCAGTCTTCTCCGGACCGGGGAGCTGTTTTTT.